These 7 T cell receptor beta chains were sequenced from one sample in a study of cytomegalovirus exposure and HLA in healthy donors. With 60 Vbeta and 13 Jbeta primers, the PCR was carried out. The assay was immunoSEQ multiplex PCR, and TCRdb's table has in-frame clones only and misses some. The sample lists approximately 170,000 clones, roughly 87% occurring once. The sequencing input was PBMCs. The receptors were gathered from a man over 45 in good health and CMV-seropositive.

The chain carries TRBV2 and TRBJ2-7, with 12 bases identical to TRBD2. This CDR3 is built from 15 residues. V trimming: 2 bases; J trimming: 2 bases; junction bases outside the gene matches: 1. Germline values: CDR1 SNHLY, CDR2 FYNNEI. CDR3 DNA sequence: TGTGCCAGCAGTGAAAGACTAGCGGGAGCCTACGAGCAGTACTTC. Translating gives CASSERLAGAYEQYF. The full variable domain, its missing parts supplied by reference TRBV2 and TRBJ2-7, is EPEVTQTPSHQVTQMGQEVILRCVPISNHLYFYWYRQILGQKVEFLVSFYNNEISEKSEIFDDQFSVERPDGSNFTLKIRSTKLEDSAMYFCASSERLAGAYEQYFGPGTRLTVT.

The gene calls are TRBV28 and TRBJ1-1, with 9 bases fitting TRBD1. Germline V lookup: CDR1 MDHEN, CDR2 SYDVKM. The CDR3 runs 15 residues. The J segment lost 6 bases and the V segment lost 6 bases, leaving 11 bases of the junction unmatched. CDR3 in amino acids: CASSLPGQGSAEAFF. The CDR3 DNA reads as TGTGCCAGCAGCTTACCTGGACAGGGGTCAGCTGAAGCTTTCTTT.

The rearrangement links TRBV5-1 to TRBJ1-1; D may be TRBD1 (5 bases). The V and J ends lost 3 bases and 7 bases respectively, with 13 bases between them. CDR1 SGHRS and CDR2 YFSETQ come from the germline V gene. The CDR3 sequence is 13 residues long. Here the CDR3 DNA reads TGCGCCAGCAGCTCCAGGGACGGGGGTGAAGCTTTCTTT. Its protein is CASSSRDGGEAFF.

The rearrangement uses TRBV30 and TRBJ1-2, with 8 bases lining up with TRBD1. After removal of 2 bases from V and 7 bases from J, the junction contained 12 bases not matched to a gene. Looked up from germline, CDR1 is GTSNPN and CDR2 is SVGIG (reference sequence). The CDR3 consists of 15 residues. The CDR3 reads CAWSTQRGQGVGYTF. CDR3 nucleotide sequence: TGTGCCTGGAGTACCCAAAGAGGACAGGGCGTTGGCTACACCTTC. The whole variable domain, remainder taken from reference TRBV30 and TRBJ1-2, is SQTIHQWPATLVQPVGSPLSLECTVEGTSNPNLYWYRQAAGRGLQLLFYSVGIGQISSEVPQNLSASRPQDRQFILSSKKLLLSDSGFYLCAWSTQRGQGVGYTFGSGTRLTVV.

This clone has just a few counts. The chain is built from TRBV7-9 and TRBJ1-6, with TRBD1 matching over 7 bases. Germline V gene data show CDR1 as SEHNR and CDR2 as FQNEAQ (reference sequence). The CDR3 contains 18 residues. Trimming at V came to 5 bases and at J to 7 bases, leaving 17 bases not matched to a gene. The CDR3 region is CASSLADEKGAGNSPLHF. The CDR3 nucleotides are TGTGCCAGCAGCCTGGCCGATGAGAAGGGGGCAGGAAATTCACCCCTCCACTTT.

This clone has only a few counts. The genes are TRBV7-2 and TRBJ1-2, with 9 positions matching TRBD1. The CDR3 runs to 14 residues. Per germline, CDR1 SGHTA and CDR2 FQGNSA. Trimming took 6 bases from V and 3 from J; bases not matched to a gene: 5. The CDR3 region has the DNA TGTGCCAGCAGGAAAAGGGACAGGGACTATGGCTACACCTTC. As protein: CASRKRDRDYGYTF. The whole variable domain, filled in from reference TRBV7-2 and TRBJ1-2, reads GAGVSQSPSNKVTEKGKDVELRCDPISGHTALYWYRQSLGQGLEFLIYFQGNSAPDKSGLPSDRFSAERTGGSVSTLTIQRTQQEDSAVYLCASRKRDRDYGYTFGSGTRLTVV.

V usage is TRBV10-3 and J usage is TRBJ2-7, with D hard to call. V lost 4 bases and J 2 bases, leaving 9 bases between the germline ends. Per the germline V gene, CDR1 is ENHRY and CDR2 is SYGVKD. The CDR3 has 13 amino acids. The CDR3: CAISGQNTYEQYF. DNA for the CDR3: TGTGCCATCAGTGGGCAGAATACCTACGAGCAGTACTTC.